Below are 15 T cell receptor beta chains sequenced from a single sample in a study of shared clonotypes between healthy human individuals. This table comes from immunoSEQ multiplex PCR, and its TCRdb copy is limited to in-frame clones, with some not included. The sample yields 850,000 to 1,200,000 clones, around 74% seen once. Sequencing was carried out using memory CD4+ T cells sorted from blood. Subset defined: CD45RA-negative fraction. The receptors shown here come from a man aged 18 to 29 in good health.

The genes are TRBV10-3 and TRBJ2-3; 7 positions agree with TRBD2. Trimming cost V 4 bases and J 1 base; bases outside gene matches: 5. Germline loops: CDR1 ENHRY, CDR2 SYGVKD. This CDR3 spans 15 amino acids. The CDR3 DNA is TGTGCCATCAGTGTGGCGGGGGAGGGCACAGATACGCAGTATTTT. Translated: CAISVAGEGTDTQYF.

The chain uses TRBV7-2 and TRBJ2-7, with D tentatively TRBD2 (6 bases). The V gene lost 5 bases and the J gene lost 4 bases, with 18 bases spanning the gap. The V gene's germline CDR1 is SGHTA and CDR2 FQGNSA. This CDR3 is 15 amino acids long. In DNA, the CDR3 is TGTGCCAGCAGCAAGAGGGGTACGGGGGAGTACGAGCAGTACTTC. This gives the protein CASSKRGTGEYEQYF. The full variable domain, rest sourced from reference TRBV7-2 and TRBJ2-7, is GAGVSQSPSNKVTEKGKDVELRCDPISGHTALYWYRQSLGQGLEFLIYFQGNSAPDKSGLPSDRFSAERTGGSVSTLTIQRTQQEDSAVYLCASSKRGTGEYEQYFGPGTRLTVT.

This sequence joins TRBV2 and TRBJ2-1; D is tentatively TRBD1 or TRBD2 (7 bases each). CDR1 is SNHLY, CDR2 FYNNEI, per germline. The germline V and J ends were trimmed by 6 bases and 4 bases, with 16 bases remaining between them. The CDR3 is 15 amino acids. The CDR3 DNA is TGTGCCAGCAGAACGGGGAGGGGGCCTTACAATGAGCAGTTCTTC. Protein sequence: CASRTGRGPYNEQFF.

The genes are TRBV27 and TRBJ1-1; D gene unclear. The CDR3 is 15 amino acids. Trimming cost V 4 bases and J 4 bases, with 16 bases left between them. Germline loops: CDR1 MNHEY, CDR2 SMNVEV (reference sequence). The CDR3: CASSSLRSRGTEAFF. CDR3 DNA sequence: TGTGCCAGCAGTTCCTTAAGAAGTCGGGGCACTGAAGCTTTCTTT.

This clone was picked up one time. J is TRBJ1-5 and V is TRBV28; D is uncertain. The germline CDR1 and CDR2 sequences are MDHEN and SYDVKM. V lost 2 bases to trimming and J lost 0 bases, with 5 bases between them. This CDR3 region has 14 residues. This CDR3 reads CASSLVSSNQPQHF. The CDR3 nucleotides read TGTGCCAGCAGTTTAGTGAGTAGCAATCAGCCCCAGCATTTT.

V is TRBV5-1 and J is TRBJ1-1, with D perhaps TRBD1 (6 bases). The CDR3 is 16 amino acids. The V end lost 0 bases, the J end lost 4 bases, and 16 bases lay between the germline ends. From germline, CDR1 is SGHRS and CDR2 YFSETQ. In DNA, the CDR3 is TGCGCCAGCAGCTTGGAAGGGGTCCAGGGGCTCACTGAAGCTTTCTTT. The encoded protein is CASSLEGVQGLTEAFF.

The chain carries TRBV6-6 and TRBJ2-1; 8 nucleotides match TRBD2. This CDR3 is built from 13 residues. V lost 6 bases, J lost 6 bases, and 4 bases stayed unmatched. Looked up from germline, CDR1 is MNHNY and CDR2 is SVGAGI (reference sequence). The CDR3 loop reads CASSRGLANEQFF. The DNA for the CDR3 is TGTGCCAGCAGCCGCGGACTAGCCAATGAGCAGTTCTTC.

V gene TRBV28 combines with J gene TRBJ1-4, with D perhaps matching TRBD1 (6 bases). This CDR3 is built from 14 residues. In germline, CDR1 is MDHEN, CDR2 SYDVKM. V was shortened by 6 bases and J by 4 bases, with 12 bases between the two germline ends. The CDR3 region has the DNA TGTGCCAGCAGCGCGACAGGAAGTAATGAAAAACTGTTTTTT. Translating gives CASSATGSNEKLFF. The variable domain in full, completed from reference TRBV28 and TRBJ1-4, reads DVKVTQSSRYLVKRTGEKVFLECVQDMDHENMFWYRQDPGLGLRLIYFSYDVKMKEKGDIPEGYSVSREKKERFSLILESASTNQTSMYLCASSATGSNEKLFFGSGTQLSVL.

This rearrangement joins TRBV7-8 to TRBJ2-1; TRBD1 aligns across 8 bases. Germline lookup yields CDR1 SGHVS and CDR2 FQNEAQ. V shed 4 bases and J 4 bases; nucleotides not matched to a gene: 6. CDR3 length: 15 residues. CDR3 amino acids: CASSSRDRQYNEQFF. The CDR3 DNA reads TGTGCCAGCAGCTCCCGGGACAGGCAGTACAATGAGCAGTTCTTC.

This chain connects TRBV6-1 to TRBJ2-1; 7 bases match TRBD1. The trim removed 6 bases at V and 0 bases at J, leaving 2 bases unmatched. From germline, CDR1 is MNHNS and CDR2 SASEGT. CDR3 length: 14 residues. The CDR3 DNA reads as TGTGCCAGCAGGTCAGGGGGCTCCTACAATGAGCAGTTCTTC. Protein: CASRSGGSYNEQFF.

The chain recombines TRBV13 with TRBJ2-5; D is possibly TRBD2 (5 bases). This CDR3 has 15 residues. V was shortened by 5 bases and J by 1 base, with 14 bases between the two germline ends. The germline CDR1 and CDR2 sequences are PRHDT and FYEKMQ (reference sequence). CDR3: CASSQLVHRQETQYF. DNA of the CDR3: TGTGCCAGCAGCCAACTAGTCCACCGCCAAGAGACCCAGTACTTC.

The chain uses TRBV27 and TRBJ2-6, with a possible D match to TRBD2 (7 bases). The CDR3 loop spans 17 amino acids. Germline CDR1 is MNHEY and CDR2 is SMNVEV (reference sequence). Trimming shortened V by 3 bases and J by 1 base, and 13 bases separated the two germline ends. The CDR3 sequence: CASSFGGLTSGANVLTF. The CDR3 coding sequence is TGTGCCAGCAGTTTCGGGGGGCTAACTTCTGGGGCCAACGTCCTGACTTTC.

This sequence joins TRBV7-8 and TRBJ2-2, with 8 bases aligning to TRBD2. Germline assignment: CDR1 SGHVS and CDR2 FQNEAQ. There are 17 residues in the CDR3. The V gene end was trimmed by 4 bases and the J gene end by 6 bases; junction bases not matched to a gene: 13. The CDR3 sequence is CASSSYKGSGKAGELFF. In DNA form, the CDR3 reads TGTGCCAGCAGCTCCTACAAGGGTAGCGGGAAAGCCGGGGAGCTGTTTTTT.

The chain is built from TRBV7-2 and TRBJ2-7; a possible D gene is TRBD1 (6 bases). The CDR3 length is 14 residues. The germline V gene has CDR1 SGHTA and CDR2 FQGNSA. V lost 1 base, J lost 4 bases, and 11 bases lay in between. The CDR3 loop is CASSLEQGGYEQYF. Written as DNA, the CDR3 is TGTGCCAGCAGCTTAGAACAGGGTGGGTACGAGCAGTACTTC.

On this clone itself: It is likely a read error: a sequence one base away is far more abundant. Other DNA sequences of this sample code for an identical CDR3. The chain uses TRBV5-1 and TRBJ1-6; D may be TRBD1 (5 bases). There are 15 residues in the CDR3. Germline CDR1 SGHRS, CDR2 YFSETQ. Trimming stripped 0 bases from V and 7 bases from J, with 11 bases between. The DNA for the CDR3 is TGCGCCAGCAGCTTGGAGGCAGGGACCAATTCACCCCTCCACTTT. Translated: CASSLEAGTNSPLHF.